The 9 T cell receptor beta chains presented below share a single source sample, sequenced in a study of regulatory dendritic cells for organ transplantation. Generated by immunoSEQ multiplex PCR, the TCRdb table keeps only in-frame clones and is missing some. The top ten hold roughly 2.2% of the sample, which has nearly 30,000 clones, nearly 80% seen once. The sequencing input was memory CD4+ T cells from blood. The sample's subset: CD45RO+ memory T cells. These receptors were collected from a human donor in good health.

The CDR3 DNA is TGTGCCAGCAGCCTTACACCGCCCCCGGATACGCAGTATTTT. Residues: CASSLTPPPDTQYF. This chain links TRBV4-2 with TRBJ2-3; unclear D gene. V shed 4 bases and J shed 6 bases, with 14 bases lying between them. Germline lookup yields CDR1 LGHNA and CDR2 YNFKEQ. The CDR3 length is 14 residues.

The chain uses TRBV2 and TRBJ2-7, with TRBD2 as a possible D gene (6 bases). The CDR3 is 14 amino acids. The germline gives CDR1 SNHLY, CDR2 FYNNEI. The V end was cut by 6 bases, the J end by 4 bases, with 16 bases between. CDR3 in DNA: TGTGCCAGCAGCGGTCAGGGACTCCGATACGAGCAGTACTTC. This encodes CASSGQGLRYEQYF.

V and J are TRBV5-1 and TRBJ2-3; TRBD2 matches 13 bases. The germline gives CDR1 SGHRS, CDR2 YFSETQ. The CDR3 totals 15 residues. V was clipped by 3 bases and J by 3 bases; unmatched bases: 1. CDR3 nucleotide sequence: TGCGCCAGCAGCTGGACTAGCGGGAGTACAGATACGCAGTATTTT. This translates into CASSWTSGSTDTQYF.

The genes are TRBV5-4 and TRBJ2-7; 13 bases match TRBD2. V was clipped by 2 bases and J by 5 bases; unmatched bases: 4. Germline V lookup: CDR1 SGHNT, CDR2 YYREEE (reference sequence). This CDR3 contains 15 residues. The CDR3 sequence: CASSLGLAGEDEQYF. The DNA of the CDR3 is TGTGCCAGCAGCTTAGGACTAGCGGGAGAGGACGAGCAGTACTTC.

This clone was picked up one time. The chain has TRBV6-4 and TRBJ2-2; unclear D gene. Germline V CDR1 and CDR2: MRHNA, SNTAGT. CDR3 length: 13 residues. Trimming stripped 3 bases from V and 1 base from J, with 3 bases between. CDR3 region: CASSEGNTGELFF. Written as DNA, the CDR3 is TGTGCCAGCAGTGAGGGGAACACCGGGGAGCTGTTTTTT.

The chain has TRBV11-2 and TRBJ1-2, with D possibly being TRBD1 (6 bases). Germline values: CDR1 SGHAT, CDR2 FQNNGV. The CDR3 runs to 14 residues. Trimming took off 4 bases at V and 7 bases at J, with 16 bases between the two ends. The CDR3 bases are TGTGCCAGCAGCTCGACGGGACATGTTGTTGGCTACACCTTC. Its translation: CASSSTGHVVGYTF. The variable domain in full, completed from reference TRBV11-2 and TRBJ1-2, reads EAGVAQSPRYKIIEKRQSVAFWCNPISGHATLYWYQQILGQGPKLLIQFQNNGVVDDSQLPKDRFSAERLKGVDSTLKIQPAKLEDSAVYLCASSSTGHVVGYTFGSGTRLTVV.

The chain carries TRBV15 and TRBJ2-5; 8 positions match TRBD2. CDR3 length: 16 residues. Unmatched junction bases numbered 11, after V lost 3 bases and J lost 5 bases. Germline CDR1 reads LNHNV; CDR2 reads YYDKDF (reference sequence). In nucleotides, the CDR3 is TGTGCCACCAGCAGGTTACGGGGACTAGAAGGGGAGACCCAGTACTTC. It translates to CATSRLRGLEGETQYF.

The chain is built from TRBV11-3 and TRBJ1-1; unclear D gene. Trimming took 2 bases from V and 4 from J, leaving 8 bases between them. The CDR3 is made up of 13 amino acids. Germline values: CDR1 SGHNT, CDR2 YENEEA. DNA for the CDR3: TGTGCCAGCAGCTTACAGTCCGGCACTGAAGCTTTCTTT. As protein: CASSLQSGTEAFF.

This clone showed up just a few times. CDR3 region: CASSLEYEQYF. The CDR3 coding sequence is TGTGCCAGCAGCTTAGAATACGAGCAGTACTTC. The chain employs TRBV7-2 and TRBJ2-7; no reliable D call. The CDR3 extends over 11 amino acids. V was pared by 1 base and J by 4 bases, with 2 bases between. The germline gives CDR1 SGHTA, CDR2 FQGNSA.